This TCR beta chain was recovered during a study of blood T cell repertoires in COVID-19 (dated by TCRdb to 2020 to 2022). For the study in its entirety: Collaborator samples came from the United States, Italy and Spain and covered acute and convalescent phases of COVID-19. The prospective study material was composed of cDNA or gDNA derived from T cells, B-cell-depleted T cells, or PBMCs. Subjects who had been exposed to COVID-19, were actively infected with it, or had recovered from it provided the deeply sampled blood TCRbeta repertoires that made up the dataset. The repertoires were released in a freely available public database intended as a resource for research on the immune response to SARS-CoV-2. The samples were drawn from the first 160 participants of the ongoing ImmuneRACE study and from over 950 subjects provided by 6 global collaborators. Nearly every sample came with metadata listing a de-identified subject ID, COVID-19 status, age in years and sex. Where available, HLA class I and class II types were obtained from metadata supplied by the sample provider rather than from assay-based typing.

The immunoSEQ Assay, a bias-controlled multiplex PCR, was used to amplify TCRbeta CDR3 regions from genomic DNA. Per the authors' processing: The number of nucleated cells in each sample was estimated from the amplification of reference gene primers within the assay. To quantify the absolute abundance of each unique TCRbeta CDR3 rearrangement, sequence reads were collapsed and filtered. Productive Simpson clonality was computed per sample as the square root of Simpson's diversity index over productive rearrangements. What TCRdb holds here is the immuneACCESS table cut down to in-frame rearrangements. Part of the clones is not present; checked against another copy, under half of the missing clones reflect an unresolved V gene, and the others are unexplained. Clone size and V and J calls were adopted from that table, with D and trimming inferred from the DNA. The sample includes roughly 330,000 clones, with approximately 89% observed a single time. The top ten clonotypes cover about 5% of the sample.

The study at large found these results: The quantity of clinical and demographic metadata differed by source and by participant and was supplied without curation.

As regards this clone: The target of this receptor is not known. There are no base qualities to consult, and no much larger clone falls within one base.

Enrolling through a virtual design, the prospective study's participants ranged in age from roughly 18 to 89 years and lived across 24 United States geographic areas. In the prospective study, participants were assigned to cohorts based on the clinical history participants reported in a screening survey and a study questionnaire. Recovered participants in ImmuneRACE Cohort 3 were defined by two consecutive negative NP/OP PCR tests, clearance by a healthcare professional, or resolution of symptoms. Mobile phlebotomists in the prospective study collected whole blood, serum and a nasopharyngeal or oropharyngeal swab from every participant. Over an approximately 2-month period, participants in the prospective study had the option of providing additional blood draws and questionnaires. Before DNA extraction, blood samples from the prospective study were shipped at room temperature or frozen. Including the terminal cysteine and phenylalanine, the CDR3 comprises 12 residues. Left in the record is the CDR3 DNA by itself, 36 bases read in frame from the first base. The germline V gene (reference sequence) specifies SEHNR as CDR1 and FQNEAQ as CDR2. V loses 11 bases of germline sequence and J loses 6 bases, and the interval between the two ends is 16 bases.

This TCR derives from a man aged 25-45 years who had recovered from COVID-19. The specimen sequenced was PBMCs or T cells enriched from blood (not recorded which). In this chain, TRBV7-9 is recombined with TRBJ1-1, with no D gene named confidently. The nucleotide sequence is TGTGCCGGGGAAGTCGGAGGCGCTGAAGCTTTCTTT. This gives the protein CAGEVGGAEAFF.